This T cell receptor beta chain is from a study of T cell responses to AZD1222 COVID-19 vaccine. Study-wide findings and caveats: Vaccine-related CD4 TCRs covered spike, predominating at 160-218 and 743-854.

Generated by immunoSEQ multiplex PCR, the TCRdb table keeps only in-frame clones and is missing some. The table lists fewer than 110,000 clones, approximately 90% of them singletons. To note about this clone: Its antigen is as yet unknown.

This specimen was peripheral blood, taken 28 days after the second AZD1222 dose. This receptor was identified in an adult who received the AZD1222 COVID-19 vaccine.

CDR3 bases: TGTGCCAGCAGCCCGACAGGGACCTACGAGCAGTACTTC. It yields the protein CASSPTGTYEQYF. V usage is TRBV7-8 and J usage is TRBJ2-7, with 7 nucleotides matching TRBD1. V was pared by 5 bases and J by 2 bases, with 3 bases of the junction left unmatched. CDR3 size: 13 residues. From germline, CDR1 is SGHVS and CDR2 FQNEAQ.